The 22 T cell receptor beta chains reported below all come from one sample, sequenced in a study of technical replicates of blood from several donors. Data came from immunoSEQ multiplex PCR; TCRdb stores just in-frame clones and leaves some out. The table shows roughly 70,000 clones, with about 89% occurring only once. The material sequenced was PBMCs. These receptors were obtained from a human donor in good health. Some clones in this sample may be carry-over from other donors' samples.

The chain links TRBV5-1 to TRBJ2-7; 7 bases fit TRBD2. The CDR3 extends over 14 amino acids. Looked up from germline, CDR1 is SGHRS and CDR2 is YFSETQ. The junction had 7 bases not matched to a gene; V was cut back by 0 bases and J by 7 bases. The CDR3 loop is CASSLAGRQYEQYF. The CDR3 coding sequence is TGCGCCAGCAGCTTGGCCGGGAGGCAGTATGAGCAGTACTTC.

The chain combines TRBV11-2 with TRBJ2-7, with 8 positions matching TRBD1. CDR1 is SGHAT and CDR2 is FQNNGV in the germline V gene. Trimming cost V 5 bases and J 3 bases; bases outside gene matches: 3. The CDR3 has 13 residues. The CDR3 reads CASSRDRNYEQYF. In DNA form, the CDR3 reads TGTGCCAGCAGCCGGGACAGGAACTACGAGCAGTACTTC.

The V gene is TRBV2, the J gene TRBJ2-6; a possible D gene is TRBD2 (5 bases). Germline loops: CDR1 SNHLY, CDR2 FYNNEI. This CDR3 is built from 13 residues. The ends were cut back, 10 bases at V and 2 bases at J, with 9 bases in the middle. Here the CDR3 DNA reads TGTGCCAACCGGACTCCTGGGGCCAACGTCCTGACTTTC. Its translation: CANRTPGANVLTF.

The chain uses TRBV27 and TRBJ2-1; 13 bases match TRBD2. The J segment lost 10 bases and the V segment lost 6 bases, leaving 9 bases of the junction unmatched. This CDR3 has 15 amino acids. Per the germline V gene, CDR1 is MNHEY and CDR2 is SMNVEV (reference sequence). CDR3 in DNA: TGTGCCAGCAGGATGGGACTAGCGGGGTGGGAAGAGCAGTTCTTC. Protein product: CASRMGLAGWEEQFF.

The V and J genes are TRBV10-3 and TRBJ2-5, with D tentatively TRBD1 (7 bases). CDR3 length equals 13 residues. The ends were cut back, 2 bases at V and 4 bases at J, with 8 bases in the middle. Germline V lookup: CDR1 ENHRY, CDR2 SYGVKD. The CDR3 DNA follows: TGTGCCATCAGTGAGCAGGGGGGAGAGACCCAGTACTTC. Its protein product is CAISEQGGETQYF.

The rearrangement links TRBV7-3 to TRBJ2-7; 8 bases map to TRBD2. The germline V gene encodes CDR1 SGHTA and CDR2 FQGTGA. V dropped 5 bases and J dropped 4; count of bases not matched to a gene: 13. This CDR3 contains 16 residues. Written as DNA, the CDR3 is TGTGCCAGCAGCCCTGCCGGTCGCGGGGGGCAATACGAGCAGTACTTC. This encodes CASSPAGRGGQYEQYF.

The chain has TRBV29-1 and TRBJ2-1, with no clear D. The CDR3 is 11 residues long. The V gene lost 6 bases and the J gene lost 7 bases, with 10 bases spanning the gap. CDR1 is SQVTM and CDR2 is ANQGSEA in the germline V gene. For the CDR3, the DNA is TGCAGCGTGGAAATTCTAAATGAGCAGTTCTTC. Amino acids: CSVEILNEQFF.

The chain recombines TRBV7-6 with TRBJ2-1; TRBD2 might be the D (6 bases). The CDR3 consists of 15 residues. Trimming removed 3 bases at V and 4 bases at J, with 13 bases between. CDR1 and CDR2 (germline): SGHVS, FNYEAQ. The CDR3: CASSLGVGGYNEQFF. The CDR3 bases are TGTGCCAGCAGCTTGGGGGTCGGGGGTTACAATGAGCAGTTCTTC.

Comments on this clone: At one end the junction does not follow the germline gene, possibly because of a read error. The chain employs TRBV6-1 and TRBJ2-7; the match to TRBD1 covers 8 bases. Germline-derived CDR1 and CDR2 are MNHNS and SASEGT. The CDR3 runs to 17 residues. The DNA of the CDR3 is TGTGCCATCAGTGAGCTCCGGGACAGGAGAAAGGGCTACGAGCAGTACTTC. Translated: CAISELRDRRKGYEQYF.

The chain carries TRBV2 and TRBJ2-3; possible D gene TRBD2, 6 bases. Germline V gene data show CDR1 as SNHLY and CDR2 as FYNNEI. The CDR3 is made up of 15 amino acids. With 3 bases removed from V and 1 base from J, the gap between germline ends came to 11 bases. DNA for the CDR3: TGTGCCAGCAGTGAGAACGGGAGAGGCACAGATACGCAGTATTTT. Its protein is CASSENGRGTDTQYF.

The sample holds many counts of this clone. CDR3 DNA sequence: TGTGCCAGCAGCTTAGAGGGGGGGTCGGAGGGGTCCTACAATGAGCAGTTCTTC. Amino acids: CASSLEGGSEGSYNEQFF. The genes are TRBV13 and TRBJ2-1, with D possibly TRBD2 on 7 matching bases. V lost 1 base to trimming and J lost 1 base, with 17 bases between them. The CDR3 spans 18 residues. Germline V lookup: CDR1 PRHDT, CDR2 FYEKMQ (reference sequence).

The V gene is TRBV27, the J gene TRBJ2-7; 8 bases agree with TRBD2. This CDR3 spans 15 amino acids. V was pared by 2 bases and J by 4 bases, with 7 bases of the junction left unmatched. Germline V lookup: CDR1 MNHEY, CDR2 SMNVEV (reference sequence). The CDR3, as DNA: TGTGCCAGCAGTTTAGCGGCTAGCGGGTTATACGAGCAGTACTTC. Translating it yields CASSLAASGLYEQYF.

J is TRBJ1-3 and V is TRBV7-3, with D tentatively TRBD1 (6 bases). CDR1 is SGHTA, CDR2 FQGTGA, per germline. This CDR3 has 17 amino acids. Deletions cut 2 bases from V and 4 bases from J, with 18 bases between. The CDR3, as DNA: TGTGCCAGCAGCTTAGATCCCCGGGGGGGCTCGGGAAACACCATATATTTT. Amino acids: CASSLDPRGGSGNTIYF.

This rearrangement joins TRBV6-5 to TRBJ1-5; D unclear. Looked up from germline, CDR1 is MNHEY and CDR2 is SVGAGI. The CDR3 covers 13 residues. Between the trimmed V and J ends, which lost 0 bases and 9 bases, there was a span of 9 bases. For the CDR3, the DNA is TGTGCCAGCAGTTACTCGAGTGCGGGGCCCCAGCATTTT. Residues: CASSYSSAGPQHF.

This clone was picked up a small number of times. The genes are TRBV7-9 and TRBJ2-7, with 8 bases that match TRBD2. V lost 4 bases to trimming and J lost 7 bases; unmatched junction nucleotides: 9. The length of the CDR3 is 14 residues. Germline V gene lookup returns CDR1 SEHNR and CDR2 FQNEAQ (reference sequence). As DNA, the CDR3 is TGTGCCAGCAGCTCCTCGGGGGGGCCGGGGGAGCAGTACTTC. Its translation: CASSSSGGPGEQYF.

The chain is built from TRBV5-1 and TRBJ2-3; 7 bases are a match to TRBD1. Germline CDR1 SGHRS, CDR2 YFSETQ. Trimming took 2 bases from V and 0 from J; bases not matched to a gene: 3. This CDR3 contains 15 residues. The CDR3 loop reads CASSLRDSSTDTQYF. CDR3 bases: TGCGCCAGCAGCTTAAGGGACAGTAGCACAGATACGCAGTATTTT.

V is TRBV19 and J is TRBJ2-7; 8 bases align to TRBD1. The length of the CDR3 is 16 residues. The germline CDR1 and CDR2 sequences are LNHDA and SQIVND (reference sequence). V lost 4 bases and J lost 0; bases outside the gene matches: 8. The CDR3 reads CASSKDREPFSYEQYF. CDR3 nucleotides: TGTGCCAGTAGTAAGGACAGGGAGCCCTTCTCCTACGAGCAGTACTTC.

The genes are TRBV5-4 and TRBJ2-5; 12 bases agree with TRBD2. Trimming removed 1 base from V and 2 bases from J; junction bases left unmatched: 3. Germline lookup yields CDR1 SGHNT and CDR2 YYREEE (reference sequence). The CDR3 contains 16 residues. The CDR3 DNA reads TGTGCCAGCAGCTTGCGGCTAGCGGGGGGGCAAGAGACCCAGTACTTC. It codes for CASSLRLAGGQETQYF.

The chain has TRBV6-5 and TRBJ1-6, with a possible D match to TRBD1 (6 bases). Trimming removed 4 bases at V and 7 bases at J, with 17 bases between. CDR3 length: 16 amino acids. Germline assignment: CDR1 MNHEY and CDR2 SVGAGI. CDR3 loop: CASSLRQEAGNSPLHF. The CDR3 bases are TGTGCCAGCAGTTTAAGACAGGAAGCCGGGAATTCACCCCTCCACTTT.

The chain is built from TRBV6-6 and TRBJ2-7; 9 bases line up with TRBD2. This CDR3 has 14 residues. Looked up from germline, CDR1 is MNHNY and CDR2 is SVGAGI (reference sequence). V shed 2 bases, J shed 3 bases, and the junction held 2 bases outside the gene matches. As DNA, the CDR3 is TGTGCCAGCAGTTACGGTAGCGGGAGCTACGAGCAGTACTTC. Translating it yields CASSYGSGSYEQYF.

The rearrangement joins TRBV7-9 to TRBJ2-5; D is possibly TRBD1 (6 bases). There are 14 residues in the CDR3. V was shortened by 1 base and J by 5 bases, with 11 bases between the two germline ends. Germline V lookup: CDR1 SEHNR, CDR2 FQNEAQ (reference sequence). Here the CDR3 reads CASSLVTGLETQYF. CDR3 sequence (DNA): TGTGCCAGCAGCTTAGTAACAGGGCTGGAGACCCAGTACTTC.

This chain links TRBV4-2 with TRBJ1-5; maybe TRBD1 (6 bases). CDR1 and CDR2 (germline): LGHNA, YNFKEQ. The length of the CDR3 is 17 residues. V was pared by 0 bases and J by 1 base, with 13 bases between. Here the CDR3 reads CASSQDLAGASNQPQHF. The CDR3 DNA is TGTGCCAGCAGCCAAGATTTGGCGGGGGCGAGCAATCAGCCCCAGCATTTT.